This record concerns one T cell receptor (beta chain) sequence. Its antigen remains unidentified. These data originate in a study of CD8+CD57+ T cells in acquired aplastic anemia. Study-level information: Each DNA sample taken from sorted CD4+ and CD8+ cells came to approximately 3.2 ug on average.

An expansion of CD8+CD57+ cells by flow cytometry had been shown in patients chosen for sequencing. Each patient carried a diagnosis of severe acquired aplastic anemia. Patients were therapy-naive when their blood was sampled. Study-wide points: Both patients and controls carried the same twenty-nine CD8+ CDR3 sequences.

TCR beta VDJ and CDR3 profiles were obtained from a genomic DNA template. Via MiXCR, TCRdb re-called the reads, giving one row per CDR3 protein. Counted here are 200,000 to 300,000 distinct CDR3 sequences, approximately 45% occurring once; the ten biggest clones make up over 7.5%. Trimming removed 2 bases at V and 4 bases at J, with 11 bases between. Per the germline V gene, CDR1 is MNHEY and CDR2 is SVGEGT. This CDR3 has 14 residues. The rearrangement uses TRBV6-2 or TRBV6-3 and TRBJ1-1, with D maybe TRBD1 (5 bases). This TCR came from a human donor with aplastic anemia. Specimen: sorted CD4+, CD8+, or CD8+CD57+ T cells (not recorded which) from PBMCs. As DNA, the CDR3 is TGTGCCAGCAGTTACGATGGGGCTGGCACTGAAGCTTTCTTT. It specifies CASSYDGAGTEAFF.